This T cell receptor (beta chain) was recovered during a study of Graves' ophthalmopathy and Graves' hyperthyroidism. The study, taken as a whole, reports: Prediction of ophthalmopathy progression reached about 70% sensitivity and around 76% specificity.

TCR beta CDR3 regions were amplified from RNA transcripts. First-round RT-PCR with HTBI primers preceded a second-round multiplex PCR. TCRdb re-called the multiplex PCR reads through MiXCR, storing one row per CDR3 protein. The sample lists about 230,000 distinct CDR3 sequences, around 42% occurring once. Worth noting for this clonotype: The antigen remains unidentified.

CDR1 SGDLS and CDR2 YYNGEE come from the germline V gene. V lost 0 bases to trimming and J lost 7 bases, with 7 bases between them. CDR3 length: 13 residues. The chain employs TRBV9 and TRBJ2-2; D gene ambiguous. This clonotype was obtained from an adult man with Graves' ophthalmopathy. The sample comprised peripheral blood. CDR3 sequence: CASSVVTSGELFF. The CDR3 region has the DNA TGTGCCAGCAGCGTAGTGACCAGCGGGGAGCTGTTTTTT. The complete variable domain, with remaining parts taken from reference TRBV9 and TRBJ2-2, reads DSGVTQTPKHLITATGQRVTLRCSPRSGDLSVYWYQQSLDQGLQFLIQYYNGEERAKGNILERFSAQQFPDLHSELNLSSLELGDSALYFCASSVVTSGELFFGEGSRLTVL.